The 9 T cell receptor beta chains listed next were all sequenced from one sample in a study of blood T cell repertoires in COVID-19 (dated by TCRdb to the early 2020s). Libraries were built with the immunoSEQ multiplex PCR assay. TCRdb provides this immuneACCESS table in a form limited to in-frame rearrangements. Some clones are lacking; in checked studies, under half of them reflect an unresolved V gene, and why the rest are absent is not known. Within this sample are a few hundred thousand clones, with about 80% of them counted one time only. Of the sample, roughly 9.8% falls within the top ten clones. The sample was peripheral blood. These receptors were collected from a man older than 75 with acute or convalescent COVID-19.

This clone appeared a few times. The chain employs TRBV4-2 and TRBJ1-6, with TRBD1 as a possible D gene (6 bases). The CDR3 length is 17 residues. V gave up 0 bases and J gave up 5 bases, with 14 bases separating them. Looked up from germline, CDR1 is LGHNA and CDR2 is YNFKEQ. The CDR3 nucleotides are TGTGCCAGCAGCCAAGAGCGTCGGGACACCCATAATTCACCCCTCCACTTT. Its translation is CASSQERRDTHNSPLHF.

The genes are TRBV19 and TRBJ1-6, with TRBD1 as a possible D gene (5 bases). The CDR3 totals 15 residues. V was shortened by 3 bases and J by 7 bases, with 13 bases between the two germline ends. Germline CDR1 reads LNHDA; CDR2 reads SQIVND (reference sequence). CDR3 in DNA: TGTGCCAGTAGTATGACCCAGGGAGGCAATTCACCCCTCCACTTT. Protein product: CASSMTQGGNSPLHF. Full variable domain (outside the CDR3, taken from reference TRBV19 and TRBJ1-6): DGGITQSPKYLFRKEGQNVTLSCEQNLNHDAMYWYRQDPGQGLRLIYYSQIVNDFQKGDIAEGYSVSREKKESFPLTVTSAQKNPTAFYLCASSMTQGGNSPLHFGNGTRLTVT.

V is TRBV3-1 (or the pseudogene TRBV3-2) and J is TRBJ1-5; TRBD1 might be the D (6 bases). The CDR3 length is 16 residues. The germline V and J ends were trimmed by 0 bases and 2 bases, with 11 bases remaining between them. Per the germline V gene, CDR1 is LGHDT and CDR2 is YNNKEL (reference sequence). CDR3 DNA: TGTGCCAGCAGCCAAGAAGGACAGTCGGGCAATCAGCCCCAGCATTTT. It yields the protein CASSQEGQSGNQPQHF.

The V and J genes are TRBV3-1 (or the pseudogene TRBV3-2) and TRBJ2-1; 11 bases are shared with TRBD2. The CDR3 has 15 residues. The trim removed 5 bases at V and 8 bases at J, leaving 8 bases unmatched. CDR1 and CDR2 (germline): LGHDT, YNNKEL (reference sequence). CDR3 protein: CASSATSGRVDEQFF. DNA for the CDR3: TGTGCCAGCAGCGCCACTAGCGGGAGAGTCGATGAGCAGTTCTTC.

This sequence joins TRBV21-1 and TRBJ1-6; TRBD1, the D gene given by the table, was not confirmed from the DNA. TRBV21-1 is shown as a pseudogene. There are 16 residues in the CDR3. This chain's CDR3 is CASSKRGTGGDSPLHF. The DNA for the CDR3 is TGTGCCAGCAGCAAAAGGGGGACAGGGGGGGATTCACCCCTCCACTTT.

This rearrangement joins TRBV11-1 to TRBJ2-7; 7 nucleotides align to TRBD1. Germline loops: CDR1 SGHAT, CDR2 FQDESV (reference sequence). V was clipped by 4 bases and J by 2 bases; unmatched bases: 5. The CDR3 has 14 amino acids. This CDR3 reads CASSSGQAPYEQYF. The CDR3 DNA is TGTGCCAGCAGCTCCGGACAGGCCCCCTACGAGCAGTACTTC.

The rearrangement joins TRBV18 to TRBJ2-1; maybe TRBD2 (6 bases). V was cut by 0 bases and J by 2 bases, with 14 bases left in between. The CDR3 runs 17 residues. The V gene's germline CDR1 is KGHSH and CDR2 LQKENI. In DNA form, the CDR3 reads TGTGCCAGCTCACCACCCCCCGGGAGTGTCGCCTACAATGAGCAGTTCTTC. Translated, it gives CASSPPPGSVAYNEQFF.

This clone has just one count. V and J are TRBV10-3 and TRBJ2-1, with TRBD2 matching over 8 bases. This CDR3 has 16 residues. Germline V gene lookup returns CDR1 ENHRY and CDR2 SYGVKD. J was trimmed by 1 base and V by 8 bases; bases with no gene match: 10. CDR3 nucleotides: TGTGCCATCGGTCGGGGCCAGCGGGGGTCCTACAATGAGCAGTTCTTC. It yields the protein CAIGRGQRGSYNEQFF.

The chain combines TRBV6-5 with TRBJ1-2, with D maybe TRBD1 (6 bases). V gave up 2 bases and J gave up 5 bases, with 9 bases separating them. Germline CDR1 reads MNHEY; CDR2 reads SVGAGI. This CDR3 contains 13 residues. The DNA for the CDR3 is TGTGCCAGCAGTTACAGGGGGTTGTATGGCTACACCTTC. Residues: CASSYRGLYGYTF.